This TCR beta chain derives from a study of T cell responses to AZD1222 COVID-19 vaccine. Findings and caveats of the study: Only six AZD1222 recipients tested seropositive at baseline. Donor demographics were predominantly white British with a female majority; clonal diversity may be underestimated.

To note about this clone: What it binds is unknown.

Trimming removed 3 bases from V and 6 bases from J, with 8 bases in between. The CDR3 length is 13 residues. The germline gives CDR1 MNHEY, CDR2 SVGAGI. Data came from immunoSEQ multiplex PCR; TCRdb stores just in-frame clones and leaves some out. The sample includes 140,000 or so clones, 92% of them seen just once. The sequenced sample was peripheral blood, obtained on day 0 of AZD1222 vaccination. The clonotype comes from an adult in good health. The chain employs TRBV6-5 and TRBJ1-4; D call uncertain. For the CDR3, the DNA is TGTGCCAGCAGTTATGCAGTCCATGAAAAACTGTTTTTT. Its protein is CASSYAVHEKLFF.